This entry is about one T cell receptor beta chain. Its recognized antigen is unknown. No much larger clone is present one base from it, and per-base qualities are unavailable. This sample was included in a study of human T cells and chemical hapten exposure (dated by TCRdb to about 2021). For the study in its entirety: For sensitization, 2% DPC in acetone was applied to a roughly 2 cm by roughly 2 cm area of upper inner arm skin. The patient cohort, mostly female, included alopecia areata with under or over 50% scalp involvement, alopecia totalis and alopecia universalis. Blood samples were taken from patients before sensitization (week 0) and then at 2, 6 and about 24 weeks after DPC sensitization. Blood for TCR sequencing was provided by twenty-nine alopecia patients at one to four time points (pre-sensitization, 2, 6 and 24 weeks). This study followed changes in the peripheral blood TCR repertoire in vivo during primary and secondary sensitization of alopecia patients to the hapten diphenylcyclopropenone (DPC). Patch testing was performed on the upper back with Finn chambers containing 0.01% DPC, and the patch tests were scored after 6 days according to International Contact Dermatitis Research Group standards. Libraries were pooled for sequencing, and per-sample TCR yields varied mainly because of small differences in library volumes within the pool. Throughout the approximately 22-week study period, patients were also given weekly therapeutic DPC doses on the scalp. Overall results and qualifications from the work: After repeated subsampling, the strength of the expansion versus patch-test correlation and the threshold at which it became significant changed. All patients had alopecia, a presumed autoimmune disease, so their immune response might differ from that of healthy individuals. Expanded TCRs formed significantly more large CDR3 similarity clusters than pre-sensitization or healthy control sets, consistent with antigen-driven responses. DPC sensitization did not change how many TCRs were above 1 in 1000 frequency, and no evidence was found of alterations in global repertoire structure. The number of PT1 expanded TCRs positively correlated with patch test score, significant at thresholds 8, 16 and 32 but not 4.

Libraries were constructed by RACE. TCRdb records NextSeq 500 as the sequencer. During library preparation, unique molecular identifiers were attached to individual cDNA molecules so that TCRs could be counted in a quantitative, reproducible way. For every blood RNA sample, sequencing covered both the TCR alpha and TCR beta chains. From the authors' description of their analysis: The median number of TCRs per sample was roughly 100,000, ranging from 23,224 to 690,600. The Decombinator software suite was used to annotate V, J and CDR3 in the TCR reads. For the PS versus PT1 abundance plots, all samples were subsampled to the same number of TCRs (28,000). Expanded TCRs were defined as absent before sensitization and observed at least eight times at the 2-week time point. TCRdb reran the public reads through fastp at Q25 and MiXCR, keeping productive beta chains. Each entry merges the rows of one CDR3 protein and shows their most common DNA and genes. TCRdb's processing, not the authors' own work, is the source of the V and J calls. The sample profile shows about 85,000 distinct CDR3 sequences; 7.5% to 9.5% of them were found once. Roughly 2.6% of the sample goes to the ten largest clones.

Explained via the paper, the time point label denotes: pre-sensitization, week 0. This specimen's treatment or condition label, per the study, means: therapeutic diphenylcyclopropenone sensitization with weekly scalp DPC. At each patch-test visit, blood was drawn before the patch test was applied. To be eligible, patients had to be aged 18 to 70, diagnosed with alopecia and judged suitable for DPC therapy, while pregnant patients were excluded. Total RNA was extracted from unfractionated whole blood that had been collected in Tempus Blood RNA tubes. The source was whole blood, collected in connection with sensitization to the hapten diphenylcyclopropenone (DPC). This clonotype was sampled from a man aged 40-50 years with alopecia areata. Some clones in this sample may be carry-over from other donors' samples.

The CDR3 amino acid sequence is: CASSPWGGSSYEQYF. The sequenced DNA: TGTGCCAGCAGCCCCTGGGGGGGGAGCTCCTACGAGCAGTACTTC. The chain links TRBV7-2 with TRBJ2-7; 7 bases in the junction line up with TRBD2. Measured from the cysteine to the phenylalanine, the CDR3 is 15 residues long. Only the CDR3 part of the read is kept: 45 bases, read in frame from the first base. For CDR1 and CDR2, the germline V gene lists SGHTA and FQGNSA. Germline trimming amounts to 5 bases on V and 0 bases on J, with 7 as the count of junction bases outside the gene matches.